This is a list of T cell receptor beta chains from one sample in a study of identical twins. MiXCR was run by TCRdb on the 5' RACE reads, yielding one entry per CDR3 protein. The top ten hold about an eighth of the sample, which has approximately 700,000 distinct CDR3 sequences, approximately 18% seen once. These data were also reused for a study on T cells expressing NK-cell markers.

Sequenced input: PBMCs. The source of these receptors is a woman aged 18-29 years in good health. The CDR3 runs from the conserved cysteine through the conserved F or W. The D gene is left open where the match is weak. Some rows mark clone size as missing; the rest say once, few, many or name a class of expanded clone.

J: TRBJ2-5
D: TRBD1
size: few
V: TRBV5-5
CDR3: CASSKEGQAEAQYF
DNA: TGTGCCAGCAGCAAAGAAGGACAGGCTGAGGCCCAGTACTTC

J: TRBJ1-1
D: -
size: -
V: TRBV29-1
CDR3: CSVDYGDTEAFF
DNA: TGCAGCGTTGATTACGGGGACACTGAAGCTTTCTTT

J: TRBJ2-5
D: -
size: few
V: TRBV20-1
CDR3: CSARTVAETQYF
DNA: TGCAGTGCTAGGACAGTTGCAGAGACCCAGTACTTC

J: TRBJ2-4
D: -
size: few
V: TRBV5-1
CDR3: CASSLGTGGIQYF
DNA: TGCGCCAGCAGCTTGGGTACCGGAGGCATTCAGTACTTC

J: TRBJ2-1
D: TRBD2
size: -
V: TRBV12-3/TRBV12-4
CDR3: CASRLFGTSGNEQFF
DNA: TGTGCCAGCCGACTATTCGGGACTAGCGGCAATGAGCAGTTCTTC

J: TRBJ2-5
D: TRBD2
size: many
V: TRBV3-1
CDR3: CASSQGLAGGQETQYF
DNA: TGTGCCAGCTCCCAGGGACTAGCGGGGGGGCAAGAGACCCAGTACTTC

J: TRBJ2-1
D: -
size: -
V: TRBV7-2
CDR3: CASSLISGSDEQFF
DNA: TGTGCCAGCAGCTTAATATCTGGGTCGGATGAGCAGTTCTTC

J: TRBJ2-5
D: -
size: few
V: TRBV3-1
CDR3: CASSRGGRPPQETQYF
DNA: TGTGCCAGCAGCCGTGGGGGCAGGCCTCCTCAAGAGACCCAGTACTTC

J: TRBJ1-4
D: TRBD1
size: few
V: TRBV7-6
CDR3: CASSRLQGPGEKLFF
DNA: TGTGCCAGCAGTCGTTTACAGGGGCCGGGTGAAAAACTGTTTTTT

J: TRBJ2-5
D: TRBD2
size: -
V: TRBV19
CDR3: CASSTGTSRGETQYF
DNA: TGTGCCAGTTCAACCGGGACTAGCAGGGGAGAGACCCAGTACTTC

J: TRBJ2-7
D: -
size: -
V: TRBV5-1
CDR3: CASSLVRQEPYEQYF
DNA: TGCGCCAGCAGCTTGGTCCGCCAAGAACCTTACGAGCAGTACTTC

J: TRBJ2-2
D: TRBD1
size: -
V: TRBV5-5
CDR3: CASSSRQGSVTGELFF
DNA: TGTGCCAGCAGCTCCAGACAGGGGTCAGTCACCGGGGAGCTGTTTTTT

J: TRBJ2-1
D: -
size: few
V: TRBV20-1
CDR3: CSGSVELNEQFF
DNA: TGCAGTGGCTCAGTCGAATTGAATGAGCAGTTCTTC

J: TRBJ2-1
D: -
size: -
V: TRBV7-9
CDR3: CASSLEVEGAYEQFF
DNA: TGTGCCAGCAGCTTAGAGGTGGAGGGGGCCTATGAGCAGTTCTTC

J: TRBJ2-1
D: TRBD2
size: -
V: TRBV7-9
CDR3: CASSLRSPAGDNEQFF
DNA: TGTGCCAGCAGCTTACGATCGCCAGCGGGAGACAATGAGCAGTTCTTC

J: TRBJ2-2
D: TRBD2
size: -
V: TRBV7-7
CDR3: CASSRGLAGGPFGTGELFF
DNA: TGTGCCAGCAGCCGGGGACTAGCGGGAGGGCCTTTTGGCACCGGGGAGCTGTTTTTT

J: TRBJ2-1
D: -
size: -
V: TRBV12-3/TRBV12-4
CDR3: CASTIRRGAEQFF
DNA: TGTGCCAGCACAATTAGGCGAGGAGCTGAGCAGTTCTTC

J: TRBJ2-7
D: -
size: few
V: TRBV27
CDR3: CASSLGPTFYEQYF
DNA: TGTGCCAGCAGTTTAGGGCCGACCTTCTACGAGCAGTACTTC

J: TRBJ2-5
D: -
size: few
V: TRBV7-2
CDR3: CASSRSPGQETQYF
DNA: TGTGCCAGCAGCCGCTCGCCAGGCCAAGAGACCCAGTACTTC

J: TRBJ2-2
D: TRBD2
size: -
V: TRBV15
CDR3: CATSSPSGDYTGELFF
DNA: TGTGCCACCAGCAGTCCTAGCGGGGACTACACCGGGGAGCTGTTTTTT

J: TRBJ2-7
D: TRBD1
size: few
V: TRBV5-1
CDR3: CASSARTGVSYEQYF
DNA: TGCGCCAGCAGCGCAAGGACAGGGGTTTCCTACGAGCAGTACTTC

J: TRBJ2-2
D: TRBD2
size: few
V: TRBV20-1
CDR3: CSARHGTSGSRELFF
DNA: TGCAGTGCTAGACACGGGACTAGCGGGAGTAGGGAGCTGTTTTTT

J: TRBJ2-7
D: -
size: -
V: TRBV29-1
CDR3: CSVRDSSGSYEQYF
DNA: TGCAGCGTTCGTGACTCATCCGGCTCCTACGAGCAGTACTTC

J: TRBJ2-3
D: -
size: few
V: TRBV9
CDR3: CASSVEGGTDTQYF
DNA: TGTGCCAGCAGCGTAGAGGGCGGGACAGATACGCAGTATTTT

J: TRBJ1-2
D: -
size: few
V: TRBV15
CDR3: CATSRDMGGYGYTF
DNA: TGTGCCACCAGCAGAGATATGGGTGGCTATGGCTACACCTTC

J: TRBJ2-1
D: TRBD2
size: -
V: TRBV12-3/TRBV12-4
CDR3: CTSSPQGLAGFF
DNA: TGTACCAGCAGCCCACAGGGACTAGCGGGATTCTTC

J: TRBJ2-5
D: TRBD2
size: few
V: TRBV20-1
CDR3: CSAIGTSGSQETQYF
DNA: TGCAGTGCTATCGGGACTAGCGGGAGCCAAGAGACCCAGTACTTC

J: TRBJ2-5
D: -
size: -
V: TRBV5-6
CDR3: CASSLAAAKTQYF
DNA: TGTGCCAGCAGCTTGGCGGCAGCGAAGACCCAGTACTTC